This T cell receptor beta chain originates from a study of early T cells in non-severe SARS-CoV-2 infection. Turning to the study itself: Unsorted whole blood bulk RNA was sequenced, with unpaired chains.

Attachment of unique molecular identifiers to individual cDNA molecules was performed. TCRdb re-called the 5' RACE reads through MiXCR, storing one row per CDR3 protein. The profile shows 60,000 or so distinct CDR3 sequences, roughly 12% of them singletons. The CDR3 extends over 15 amino acids. The germline V gene encodes CDR1 MNHEY and CDR2 SVGAGI. Trimming left V 0 bases short and J 0 bases short, with 6 bases between. The specimen sequenced was whole blood. The sequence derives from an adult who was a healthcare worker with PCR-confirmed SARS-CoV-2 infection or an uninfected control (not recorded which). J is TRBJ1-5 and V is TRBV6-5; D unresolved. CDR3 region: CASSYSKVSNQPQHF. The CDR3 DNA follows: TGTGCCAGCAGTTACTCGAAAGTTAGCAATCAGCCCCAGCATTTT.